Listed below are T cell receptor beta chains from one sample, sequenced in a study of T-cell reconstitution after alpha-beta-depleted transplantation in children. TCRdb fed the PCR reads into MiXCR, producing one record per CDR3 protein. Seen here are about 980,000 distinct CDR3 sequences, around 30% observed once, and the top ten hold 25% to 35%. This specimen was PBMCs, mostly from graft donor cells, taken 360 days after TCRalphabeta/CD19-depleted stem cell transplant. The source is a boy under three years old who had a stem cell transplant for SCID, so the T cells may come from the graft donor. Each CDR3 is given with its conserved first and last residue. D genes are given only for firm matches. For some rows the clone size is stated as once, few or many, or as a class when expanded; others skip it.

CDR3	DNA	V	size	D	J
CASSRGTGATGELVF	TGTGCCAGCAGCCGCGGGACAGGGGCCACCGGGGAGCTGGTTTTT	TRBV7-8	-	TRBD1	TRBJ2-2
CSALPLAGFGSDKNIQYF	TGCAGTGCCCTCCCTCTAGCGGGTTTTGGGTCGGACAAAAACATTCAGTACTTC	TRBV20-1	-	TRBD2	TRBJ2-4
CASSLVSSLNTEAFF	TGTGCCAGCAGCTTGGTTTCCAGCCTGAACACTGAAGCTTTCTTT	TRBV5-5	few	-	TRBJ1-1
CASTTPYTEAFF	TGTGCCAGTACGACACCATACACTGAAGCTTTCTTT	TRBV12-3/TRBV12-4	many	-	TRBJ1-1
CASLTSGSHEQYF	TGTGCCAGCCTGACTAGCGGGTCGCACGAGCAGTACTTC	TRBV2	-	TRBD2	TRBJ2-7
CASGGANTGELFF	TGTGCCAGCGGGGGGGCGAACACCGGGGAGCTGTTTTTT	TRBV6-6	few	TRBD2	TRBJ2-2
CASSPVAGGTGELFF	TGTGCCAGCAGCCCTGTAGCGGGGGGGACCGGGGAGCTGTTTTTT	TRBV5-6	-	TRBD2	TRBJ2-2
CASSQDRKGLDEQYF	TGCGCCAGCAGCCAAGATCGTAAGGGGCTCGACGAGCAGTACTTC	TRBV4-1	-	-	TRBJ2-7
CASSSRQRGNTEAFF	TGTGCCAGCAGCTCTCGACAGAGGGGGAACACTGAAGCTTTCTTT	TRBV5-4	-	-	TRBJ1-1
CASAPGGSSYEQYF	TGTGCCAGCGCACCGGGGGGGAGCTCCTACGAGCAGTACTTC	TRBV28	-	TRBD2	TRBJ2-7
CASSSNWGALTDTQYF	TGTGCCAGCAGCTCCAACTGGGGGGCACTCACAGATACGCAGTATTTT	TRBV11-2	-	-	TRBJ2-3
CSVGDREAFF	TGCAGCGTTGGGGACAGGGAAGCTTTCTTT	TRBV29-1	-	TRBD1	TRBJ1-1
CASSFDDSPLMNTEAFF	TGTGCCAGCAGCTTCGACGACAGCCCCTTGATGAACACTGAAGCTTTCTTT	TRBV7-9	few	-	TRBJ1-1
CASSLDPAGRGTDTQYF	TGTGCCAGCAGCTTAGACCCAGCGGGGAGGGGCACAGATACGCAGTATTTT	TRBV7-8	once	TRBD2	TRBJ2-3
CASSQDPGGQVIPYEQYF	TGTGCCAGCAGCCAAGATCCAGGGGGACAGGTAATTCCCTACGAGCAGTACTTC	TRBV4-2	few	TRBD1	TRBJ2-7
CASSVAVGNIQYF	TGTGCCAGCAGCGTAGCCGTGGGAAACATTCAGTACTTC	TRBV9	-	-	TRBJ2-4
CSAPVNPLGRPYGYTF	TGCAGTGCCCCAGTGAATCCCCTGGGGAGACCTTATGGCTACACCTTC	TRBV20-1	-	-	TRBJ1-2
CSVGRTDWGQFF	TGCAGCGTGGGTAGAACCGACTGGGGGCAGTTCTTC	TRBV29-1	-	-	TRBJ2-1
CASSEGAPGTGELFF	TGTGCCAGCAGCGAGGGGGCCCCGGGCACCGGGGAGCTGTTTTTT	TRBV25-1	few	TRBD1	TRBJ2-2
CAIIQWAGTNTGELFF	TGTGCCATCATCCAATGGGCAGGGACAAACACCGGGGAGCTGTTTTTT	TRBV12-3/TRBV12-4	-	-	TRBJ2-2
CASSLDRYYEQYF	TGCGCCAGCAGCTTGGACAGGTACTACGAGCAGTACTTC	TRBV5-1	many	-	TRBJ2-7
CSARPPGPAGNEQFF	TGCAGTGCTCGACCCCCGGGACCGGCAGGGAATGAGCAGTTCTTC	TRBV20-1	-	-	TRBJ2-1
CASSYRDGYNEQFF	TGTGCCAGCAGTTATCGGGACGGCTACAATGAGCAGTTCTTC	TRBV27	-	-	TRBJ2-1
CASSLDRPNYGYTF	TGCGCCAGCAGCTTGGACAGACCGAACTATGGCTACACCTTC	TRBV5-1	-	-	TRBJ1-2
CASTPEGQPQHF	TGCGCCAGCACGCCTGAGGGGCAGCCCCAGCATTTT	TRBV5-1	-	-	TRBJ1-5
CASSFGTAFGCTF	TGCGCCAGCAGCTTTGGCACAGCGTTCGGGTGCACCTTC	TRBV5-1	-	-	TRBJ1-2
CSVPTQAGSGNTIYF	TGCAGCGTTCCCACTCAGGCAGGCTCTGGAAACACCATATATTTT	TRBV29-1	-	-	TRBJ1-3
CASTGLIGRGYYEQYF	TGTGCCAGCACCGGTCTAATCGGCAGGGGGTACTACGAGCAGTACTTC	TRBV11-2	-	TRBD1	TRBJ2-7
CATSHSGAGTDTQYF	TGTGCCACCAGCCATAGCGGTGCCGGCACAGATACGCAGTATTTT	TRBV24-1	many	-	TRBJ2-3
CASSFPAGAATDTQYF	TGTGCCAGCAGTTTTCCGGCGGGGGCCGCCACAGATACGCAGTATTTT	TRBV28	-	-	TRBJ2-3
CATSRDHGYGESSYNEQFF	TGTGCCACCAGCAGAGATCACGGTTACGGGGAGAGCTCCTACAATGAGCAGTTCTTC	TRBV15	-	-	TRBJ2-1
CASSEGETPRDTQYF	TGTGCCAGCAGTGAAGGGGAGACCCCGCGAGATACGCAGTATTTT	TRBV25-1	-	-	TRBJ2-3
CASSPAVGTSGVLQFF	TGCGCCAGCAGCCCGGCGGTTGGGACTAGCGGAGTCCTACAGTTCTTC	TRBV5-1	few	TRBD2	TRBJ2-1